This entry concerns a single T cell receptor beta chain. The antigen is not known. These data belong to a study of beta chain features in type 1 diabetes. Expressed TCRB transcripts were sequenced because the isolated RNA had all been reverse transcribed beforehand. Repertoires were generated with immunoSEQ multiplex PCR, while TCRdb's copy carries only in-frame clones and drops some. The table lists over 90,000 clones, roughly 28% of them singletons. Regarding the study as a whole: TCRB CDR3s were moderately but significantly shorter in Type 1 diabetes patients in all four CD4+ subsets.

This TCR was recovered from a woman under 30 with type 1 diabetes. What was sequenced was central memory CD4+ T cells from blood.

This chain's CDR3 is CASPLGLASTDTQYF. In DNA, the CDR3 is TGTGCCAGCCCCCTGGGACTAGCGAGCACAGATACGCAGTATTTT. The V and J genes are TRBV7-9 and TRBJ2-3; TRBD2 agrees at 10 bases. Per the germline V gene, CDR1 is SEHNR and CDR2 is FQNEAQ (reference sequence). With 8 bases clipped from V and 0 bases from J, the junction kept 5 bases outside the gene matches. The CDR3 consists of 15 residues.